This paragraph covers one T cell receptor (beta chain) sequence. The antigen is not known. The record originates from a study of shared clonotypes between healthy human individuals. Study results and limitations: Sharing across four donors was highest in naive CD4 (approximately 5%) and lowest in memory CD8 (roughly 0.4%).

The assay was immunoSEQ multiplex PCR, and TCRdb's table has in-frame clones only and misses some. The profile shows millions of clones, about 92% of them singletons. There were no recent acute infections or vaccinations among the donors, who were healthy HIV-negative adults. This CDR3 comprises 14 residues. Trimming at V came to 3 bases and at J to 4 bases, leaving 5 bases not matched to a gene. Per germline, CDR1 SGHRS and CDR2 YFSETQ. This sequence originates from a man in his late teens or twenties in good health. Sequencing was done on a sample of naive CD4+ T cells sorted from blood. Documented subset: CD45RA+ positively selected. The chain is built from TRBV5-1 and TRBJ2-7; TRBD1 aligns across 9 bases. CDR3 DNA: TGCGCCAGCAGCTGGGACAGGGAGGGTTACGAGCAGTACTTC. Translation gives CASSWDREGYEQYF.